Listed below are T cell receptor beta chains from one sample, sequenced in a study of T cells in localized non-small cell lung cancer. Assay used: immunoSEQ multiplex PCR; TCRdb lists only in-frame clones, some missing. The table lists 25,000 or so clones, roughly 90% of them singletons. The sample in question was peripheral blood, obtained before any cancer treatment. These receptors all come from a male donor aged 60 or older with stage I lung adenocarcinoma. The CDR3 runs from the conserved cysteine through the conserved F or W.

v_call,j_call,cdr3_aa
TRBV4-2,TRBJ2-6,CASSQGQGGANVLTF
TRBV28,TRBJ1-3,CASSFLTSGSGNTIYF
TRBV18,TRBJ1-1,CASSPGEPLNTEAFF
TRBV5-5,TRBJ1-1,CASSLTGTEAFF
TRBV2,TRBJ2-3,CASSPQGAGDTQYF
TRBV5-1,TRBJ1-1,CASSSGTENTEAFF
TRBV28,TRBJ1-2,CASSLGAGRPYYGYTF
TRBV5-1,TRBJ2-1,CASSSRQGGFGNEQFF
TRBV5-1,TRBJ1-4,CASSPRDFDEKLFF
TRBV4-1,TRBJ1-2,CASSINRKTYGYTF
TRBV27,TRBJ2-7,CASSLVGGAVSLYEQYF
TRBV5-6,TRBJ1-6,CASSADSVGVPLHF
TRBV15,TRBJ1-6,CATSRKGGGVGSPLHF
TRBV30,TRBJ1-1,CAWSGVQSEAFF
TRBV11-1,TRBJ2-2,CASSLVTSGATGELFF
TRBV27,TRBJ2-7,CASSLSTAGSYEQYF